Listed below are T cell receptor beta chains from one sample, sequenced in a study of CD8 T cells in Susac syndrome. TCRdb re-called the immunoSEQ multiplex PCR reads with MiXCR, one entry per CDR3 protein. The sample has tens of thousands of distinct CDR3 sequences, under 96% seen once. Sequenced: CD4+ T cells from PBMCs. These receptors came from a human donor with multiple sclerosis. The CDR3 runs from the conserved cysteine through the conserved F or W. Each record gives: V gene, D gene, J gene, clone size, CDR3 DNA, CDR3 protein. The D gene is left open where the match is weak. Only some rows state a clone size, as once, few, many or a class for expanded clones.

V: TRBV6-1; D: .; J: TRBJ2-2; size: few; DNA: TGTGCCAGCCAATTCTTGCCTCTAAGCGGGGAGCTGTTTTTT; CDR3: CASQFLPLSGELFF
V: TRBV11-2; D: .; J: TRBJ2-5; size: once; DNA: TGTGCCAGCAGCATTAAGCAAGAGACCCAGTACTTC; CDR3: CASSIKQETQYF
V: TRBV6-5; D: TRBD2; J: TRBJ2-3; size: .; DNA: TGTGCCAGCAGTTACCGAGCTCCGGGACTAGCGGGGGGCGGCACAGATACGCAGTATTTT; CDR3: CASSYRAPGLAGGGTDTQYF
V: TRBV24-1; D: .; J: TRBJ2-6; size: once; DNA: TGTGCCACCAGTGATTCTCGACGGAGCTCTGGGGCCAACGTCCTGACTTTC; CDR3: CATSDSRRSSGANVLTF
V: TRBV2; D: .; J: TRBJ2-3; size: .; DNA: TGTGCCAGCAGTGAAGCGCAAGTCGGGGGCCCTGCCCCCGATACGCAGTATTTT; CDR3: CASSEAQVGGPAPDTQYF
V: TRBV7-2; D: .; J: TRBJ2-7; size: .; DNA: TGTGCCAGCAGCTTAGAGGGGGGCCGAGGGCAGTACTTC; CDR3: CASSLEGGRGQYF
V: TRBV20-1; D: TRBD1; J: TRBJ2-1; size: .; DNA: TGCAGTGCTAGAGCCAGGACAGGCCCTTGGGAGCAGTTCTTC; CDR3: CSARARTGPWEQFF
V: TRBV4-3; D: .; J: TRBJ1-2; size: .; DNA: TGCGCCAGCAGCCAAGACCAGGGCATCTATGGCTACACCTTC; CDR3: CASSQDQGIYGYTF
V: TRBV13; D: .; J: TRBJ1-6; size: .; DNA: TGTGCCAGCGCCTTGGAGCGTGGTCGCTCACCCCTCCACTTT; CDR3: CASALERGRSPLHF
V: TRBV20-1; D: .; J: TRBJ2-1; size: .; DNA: TGCAGTGCTCCAGATCTGGGGAATGAGCAGTTCTTC; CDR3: CSAPDLGNEQFF
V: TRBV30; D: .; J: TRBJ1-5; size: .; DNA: TGTGCCTGGAGTGTACAGGCAGGTAGCAATCAGCCCCAGCATTTT; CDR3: CAWSVQAGSNQPQHF
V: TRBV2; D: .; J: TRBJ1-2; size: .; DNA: TGTGCCAGCCGACCGGGCGATAACTATGGCTACACCTTC; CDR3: CASRPGDNYGYTF
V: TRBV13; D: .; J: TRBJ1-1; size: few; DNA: TGTGCCAGCAGCTTAGGCTCGGCAGGTGAAGCTTTCTTT; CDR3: CASSLGSAGEAFF
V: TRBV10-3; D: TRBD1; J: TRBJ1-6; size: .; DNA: TGTGCCATCAGGCGGACAGGGGACAATTCACCCCTCCACTTT; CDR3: CAIRRTGDNSPLHF
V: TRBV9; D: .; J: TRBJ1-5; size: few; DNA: TGTGCCAGCAGTCTTGGGGTCAATCAGCCCCAGCATTTT; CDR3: CASSLGVNQPQHF
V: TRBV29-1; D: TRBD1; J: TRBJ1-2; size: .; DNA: TGCAGCGCCGGGACAGATGGCTACACCTTC; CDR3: CSAGTDGYTF
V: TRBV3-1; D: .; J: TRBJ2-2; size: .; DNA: TGTGCCAGCAGCCAAGATAGCTCCAACACCGGGGAGCTGTTTTTT; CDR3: CASSQDSSNTGELFF
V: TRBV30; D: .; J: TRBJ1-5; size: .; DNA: TGTGCCTGGAGTGATTTGGGGGGACAAGGGCAGCCCCAGCATTTT; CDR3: CAWSDLGGQGQPQHF
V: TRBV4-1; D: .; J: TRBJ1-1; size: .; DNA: TGCGCCAGCAGCCAACCTGGATATGTCTTAGAAAACACTGAAGCTTTCTTT; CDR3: CASSQPGYVLENTEAFF
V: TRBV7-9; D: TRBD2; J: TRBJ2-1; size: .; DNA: TGTGCCAGCAGCTCTAGCGGTAATGAGCAGTTCTTC; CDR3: CASSSSGNEQFF
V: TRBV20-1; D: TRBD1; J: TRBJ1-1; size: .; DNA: TGCAGTGCTAGAATCCCAGGGGGCACTGAAGCTTTCTTT; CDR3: CSARIPGGTEAFF
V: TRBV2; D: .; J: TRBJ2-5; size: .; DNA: TGTGCAAACGCCTGGGGGAGGCAAGAGACCCAGTACTTC; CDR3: CANAWGRQETQYF
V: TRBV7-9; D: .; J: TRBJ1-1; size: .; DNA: TGTGCCAGCAGCTCGGGGGGCGAGAACACTGAAGCTTTCTTT; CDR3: CASSSGGENTEAFF
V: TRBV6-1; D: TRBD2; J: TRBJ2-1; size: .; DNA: TGTGCCAGCAGGATGGGACTAGCCGTAAATGAGCAGTTCTTC; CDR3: CASRMGLAVNEQFF
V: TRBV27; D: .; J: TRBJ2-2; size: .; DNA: TGTGCCAGCAGGCCAGCGGGGAACACCGGGGAGCTGTTTTTT; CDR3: CASRPAGNTGELFF
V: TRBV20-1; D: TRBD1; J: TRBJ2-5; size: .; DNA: TGCAGTGCTAGAGATGACACGGACAGGGACGATGAGACCCAGTACTTC; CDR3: CSARDDTDRDDETQYF
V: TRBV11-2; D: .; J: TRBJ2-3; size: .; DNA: TGTGCCAGCAGCTTGAGACAGAAGAGCACAGATACGCAGTATTTT; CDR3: CASSLRQKSTDTQYF
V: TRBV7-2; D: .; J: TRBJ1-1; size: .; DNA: TGTGCCAGCAGCTTATTTCTAATGAACACTGAAGCTTTCTTT; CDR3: CASSLFLMNTEAFF
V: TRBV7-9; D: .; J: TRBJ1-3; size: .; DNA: TGTGCCAGCAGCTTAGGTGGGACTGGAAACACCATATATTTT; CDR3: CASSLGGTGNTIYF
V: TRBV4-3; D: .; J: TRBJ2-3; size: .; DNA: TGCGCCAGCAGCCAAGCGTCTAGCACAGATACGCAGTATTTT; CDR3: CASSQASSTDTQYF
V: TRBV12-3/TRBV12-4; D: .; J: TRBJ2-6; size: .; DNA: TGTGCCAGCAGCCTGGACAGAGTACGGGCCAACGTCCTGACTTTC; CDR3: CASSLDRVRANVLTF
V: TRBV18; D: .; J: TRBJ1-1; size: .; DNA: TGTGCCAGCTCACCGAGTCTCGGCAGGGGTAGCCCTGAAGCTTTCTTT; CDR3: CASSPSLGRGSPEAFF
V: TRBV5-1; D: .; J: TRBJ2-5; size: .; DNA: TGCGCCAGCAGCGCTGGCCGGGACCCCCAAGAGACCCAGTACTTC; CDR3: CASSAGRDPQETQYF
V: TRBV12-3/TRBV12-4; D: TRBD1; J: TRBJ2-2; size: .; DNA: TGTGCCAGCAGCCCCGGAAAGGGGGGACAGGGCGACGGGGAGCTGTTTTTT; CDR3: CASSPGKGGQGDGELFF
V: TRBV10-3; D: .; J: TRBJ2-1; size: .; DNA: TGTGCCATCAGTGGAAACTCTGGGCCTCGGGATGAGCAGTTCTTC; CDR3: CAISGNSGPRDEQFF
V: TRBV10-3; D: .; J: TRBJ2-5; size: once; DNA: TGTGCCATCAGCGCCACCCGGGCCGAACAAGAGACCCAGTACTTC; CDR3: CAISATRAEQETQYF
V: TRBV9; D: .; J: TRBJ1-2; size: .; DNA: TGTGCCAGCAGCAAAGACCCGGATGGCTACACCTTC; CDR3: CASSKDPDGYTF
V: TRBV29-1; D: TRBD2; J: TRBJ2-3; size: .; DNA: TGCAGCGTTGAAGCCCTAGCGGTTTCAGATACGCAGTATTTT; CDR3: CSVEALAVSDTQYF
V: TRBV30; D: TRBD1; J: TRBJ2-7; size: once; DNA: TGTGCCTGCTCCGGGACAGGAAGCTACGAGCAGTACTTC; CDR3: CACSGTGSYEQYF
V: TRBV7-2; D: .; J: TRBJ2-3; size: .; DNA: TGTGCCAGCAGCTTAAGGGGGGGATCTGGTACGCAGTATTTT; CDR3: CASSLRGGSGTQYF